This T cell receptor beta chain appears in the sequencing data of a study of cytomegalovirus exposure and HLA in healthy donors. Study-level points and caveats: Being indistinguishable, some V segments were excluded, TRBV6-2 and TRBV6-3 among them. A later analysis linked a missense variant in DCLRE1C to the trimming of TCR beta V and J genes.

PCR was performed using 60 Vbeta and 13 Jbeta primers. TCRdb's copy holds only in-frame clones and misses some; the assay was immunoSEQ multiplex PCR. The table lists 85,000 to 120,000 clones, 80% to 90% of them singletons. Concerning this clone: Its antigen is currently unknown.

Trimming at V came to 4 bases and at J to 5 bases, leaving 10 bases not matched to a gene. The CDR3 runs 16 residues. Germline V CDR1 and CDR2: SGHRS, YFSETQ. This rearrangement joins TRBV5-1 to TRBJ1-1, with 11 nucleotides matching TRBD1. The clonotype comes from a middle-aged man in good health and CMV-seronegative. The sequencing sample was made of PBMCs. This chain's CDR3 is CASSPRTGGVGTEAFF. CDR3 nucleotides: TGCGCCAGCAGCCCCAGGACAGGGGGCGTAGGAACTGAAGCTTTCTTT. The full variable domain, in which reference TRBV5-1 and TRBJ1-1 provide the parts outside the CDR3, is KAGVTQTPRYLIKTRGQQVTLSCSPISGHRSVSWYQQTPGQGLQFLFEYFSETQRNKGNFPGRFSGRQFSNSRSEMNVSTLELGDSALYLCASSPRTGGVGTEAFFGQGTRLTVV.